The 14 T cell receptor beta chains listed next were all sequenced from one sample in a study of T cell repertoires in aging, cancer and after chemotherapy. The template was genomic DNA from peripheral blood, not RNA. A mixed TRB-A/B primer pool amplified rearranged TRB by multiplex touch-down PCR. TCRdb reprocessed the multiplex PCR reads via MiXCR and lists one record per CDR3 protein. The table lists approximately 2,500 distinct CDR3 sequences, roughly 24% of them singletons. What was sequenced was blood. Every receptor here comes from a human donor with a solid tumor.

This clonotype occurred a few times. The chain employs TRBV20-1 and TRBJ2-2; unclear D gene. This CDR3 is built from 13 residues. V was shortened by 3 bases and J by 1 base, with 6 bases between the two germline ends. Germline V gives CDR1 DFQATT, CDR2 SNEGSKA (reference sequence). CDR3: CSASTENTGELFF. DNA for the CDR3: TGCAGTGCTAGTACGGAGAACACCGGGGAGCTGTTTTTT.

This clonotype was detected a few times. The chain joins TRBV20-1 to TRBJ2-1, with D possibly matching TRBD2 (5 bases). There are 15 residues in the CDR3. Germline values: CDR1 DFQATT, CDR2 SNEGSKA (reference sequence). Trimming cost V 0 bases and J 7 bases, with 16 bases left between them. The CDR3 loop reads CSARDGSRAGNEQFF. In DNA, the CDR3 is TGCAGTGCTAGAGATGGGTCTAGGGCGGGTAATGAGCAGTTCTTC.

J is TRBJ1-6 and V is TRBV20-1, with 11 nucleotides matching TRBD1. Per the germline V gene, CDR1 is DFQATT and CDR2 is SNEGSKA (reference sequence). CDR3 length equals 14 residues. J lost 9 bases, V lost 4 bases, and 5 bases had no gene match. This chain's CDR3 is CSATPGTGGSPLHF. The CDR3 nucleotides read TGCAGTGCTACCCCCGGGACAGGGGGTTCACCCCTCCACTTT.

The chain recombines TRBV9 with TRBJ2-7; D uncertain. The length of the CDR3 is 15 residues. Germline assignment: CDR1 SGDLS and CDR2 YYNGEE. Trimming took 0 bases from V and 8 from J, leaving 18 bases between them. In nucleotides, the CDR3 is TGTGCCAGCAGCGTAGGTGCGCGATGGGCCGAGCAGCAGTACTTC. Encoded protein: CASSVGARWAEQQYF.

The gene calls are TRBV10-2 and TRBJ1-4; possible D gene TRBD1, 5 bases. V was trimmed by 3 bases and J by 5 bases, leaving 10 bases between them. The CDR3 totals 14 residues. Per the germline V gene, CDR1 is WSHSY and CDR2 is SAAADI. DNA of the CDR3: TGCGCCAGCAGTGATGGGGGTGTAAATGAAAAACTGTTTTTT. Translating it yields CASSDGGVNEKLFF.

The J gene is TRBJ1-1, the V gene TRBV7-9, with 9 bases that match TRBD1. Germline V CDR1 and CDR2: SEHNR, FQNEAQ (reference sequence). J gave up 1 base and V 4 bases, and 1 base lay outside the gene matches. The CDR3 sequence is 14 residues long. The CDR3 loop is CASSWGQGNTEAFF. The CDR3 DNA follows: TGTGCCAGCAGCTGGGGACAGGGGAACACTGAAGCTTTCTTT.

The J gene is TRBJ2-1, the V gene TRBV19; 8 nucleotides match TRBD2. The ends lost 3 bases at V and 4 bases at J; junction bases unmatched: 2. The CDR3 consists of 14 residues. Germline values: CDR1 LNHDA, CDR2 SQIVND (reference sequence). DNA for the CDR3: TGTGCCAGTAGTATTAGCGGGACTTACAATGAGCAGTTCTTC. Translation: CASSISGTYNEQFF. The entire variable domain, with the rest obtained from reference TRBV19 and TRBJ2-1, is as follows: DGGITQSPKYLFRKEGQNVTLSCEQNLNHDAMYWYRQDPGQGLRLIYYSQIVNDFQKGDIAEGYSVSREKKESFPLTVTSAQKNPTAFYLCASSISGTYNEQFFGPGTRLTVL.

This clonotype turned up a few times. The chain uses TRBV20-1 and TRBJ2-7; 8 nucleotides agree with TRBD1. Germline V gene sequence: CDR1 DFQATT, CDR2 SNEGSKA (reference sequence). CDR3 size: 15 residues. The J segment lost 2 bases and the V segment lost 6 bases, leaving 12 bases of the junction unmatched. The CDR3 DNA reads as TGCAGTGCCGAAGGACAGGGAATGACCCCCTACGAGCAGTACTTC. Encoded protein: CSAEGQGMTPYEQYF.

CDR3 nucleotide sequence: TGTGCCAGCAGCGTAGGGGGGGGACAGGGAGAGGAAAAACTGTTTTTT. This encodes CASSVGGGQGEEKLFF. The rearrangement uses TRBV9 and TRBJ1-4; 9 nucleotides line up with TRBD1. Germline values: CDR1 SGDLS, CDR2 YYNGEE. The CDR3 contains 16 residues. Unmatched junction bases numbered 8, after V lost 0 bases and J lost 8 bases.

By sample share, this clonotype is medium-sized. The rearrangement links TRBV10-3 to TRBJ1-2; weak D call: TRBD1 (5 bases). V gave up 6 bases and J gave up 4 bases, with 15 bases separating them. CDR1 and CDR2 from the germline V gene are ENHRY and SYGVKD. The CDR3 consists of 14 residues. CDR3 nucleotide sequence: TGTGCCATCAGCCAATCCGGGACGGGCTATGGCTACACCTTC. Translated: CAISQSGTGYGYTF.

This clonotype was seen once. Just one base apart from a much larger clone, this may be a read error. The J gene is TRBJ1-2, the V gene TRBV15, with D possibly being TRBD1 (5 bases). Germline CDR1 reads LNHNV; CDR2 reads YYDKDF (reference sequence). CDR3 length: 14 residues. CDR3 coding DNA: TGTGCCACCAGAAGAGATGGGGACGTAGATGGCTACACCTTC. It translates to CATRRDGDVDGYTF.

The table lists this clonotype with a few counts. This chain links TRBV5-4 with TRBJ2-6; 10 bases fit TRBD1. This CDR3 is built from 16 residues. Germline V gene sequence: CDR1 SGHNT, CDR2 YYREEE (reference sequence). V lost 4 bases and J lost 3; bases outside the gene matches: 4. In nucleotides, the CDR3 is TGTGCCAGCAGCCCGGACAGGGGGTATGGGGCCAACGTCCTGACTTTC. Translating it yields CASSPDRGYGANVLTF.

The J gene is TRBJ1-1, the V gene TRBV27; 9 bases line up with TRBD1. Trimming removed 8 bases from V and 4 bases from J; junction bases left unmatched: 14. The V gene's germline CDR1 is MNHEY and CDR2 SMNVEV (reference sequence). This CDR3 contains 16 residues. Written as DNA, the CDR3 is TGTGCCAGCCTAACAATTCTCCGGGACAGGGCCACTGAAGCTTTCTTT. Its protein is CASLTILRDRATEAFF.

In DNA form, the CDR3 reads TGTGCTACCACTAAACAGGGGGTGCCGGATACGCAGTATTTT. Its translation: CATTKQGVPDTQYF. The chain uses TRBV19 and TRBJ2-3; 8 nucleotides line up with TRBD1. The CDR3 runs to 14 residues. Looked up from germline, CDR1 is LNHDA and CDR2 is SQIVND (reference sequence).